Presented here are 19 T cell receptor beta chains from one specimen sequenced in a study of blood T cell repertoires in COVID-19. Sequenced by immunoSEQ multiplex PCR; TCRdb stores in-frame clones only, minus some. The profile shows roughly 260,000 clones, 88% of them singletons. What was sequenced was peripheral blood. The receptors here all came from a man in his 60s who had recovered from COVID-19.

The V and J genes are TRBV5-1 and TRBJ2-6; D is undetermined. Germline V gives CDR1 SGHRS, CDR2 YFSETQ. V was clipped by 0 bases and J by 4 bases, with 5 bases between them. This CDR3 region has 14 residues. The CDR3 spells CASSLVIGANVLTF. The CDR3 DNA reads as TGCGCCAGCAGCTTGGTAATAGGGGCCAACGTCCTGACTTTC.

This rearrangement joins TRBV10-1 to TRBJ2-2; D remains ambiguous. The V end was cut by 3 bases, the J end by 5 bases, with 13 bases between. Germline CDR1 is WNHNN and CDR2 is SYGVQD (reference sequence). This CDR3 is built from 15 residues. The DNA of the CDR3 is TGCGCCAGCAGTGAAGTAGCTAGAGCTACCGGGGAGCTGTTTTTT. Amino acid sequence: CASSEVARATGELFF.

The CDR3 DNA follows: TGTGCCAGCGGGAGTGGTGGCAAACAAGAGACCCAGTACTTC. Translating gives CASGSGGKQETQYF. V usage is TRBV7-2 and J usage is TRBJ2-5; D is possibly TRBD2 (5 bases). The germline V and J ends were trimmed by 8 bases and 2 bases, with 15 bases remaining between them. Germline V lookup: CDR1 SGHTA, CDR2 FQGNSA. The CDR3 has 14 amino acids.

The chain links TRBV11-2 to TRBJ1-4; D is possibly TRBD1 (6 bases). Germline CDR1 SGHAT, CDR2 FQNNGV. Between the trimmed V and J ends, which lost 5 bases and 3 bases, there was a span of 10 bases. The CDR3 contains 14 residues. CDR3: CASSPRQANEKLFF. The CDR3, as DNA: TGTGCCAGCAGCCCCCGACAGGCTAATGAAAAACTGTTTTTT.

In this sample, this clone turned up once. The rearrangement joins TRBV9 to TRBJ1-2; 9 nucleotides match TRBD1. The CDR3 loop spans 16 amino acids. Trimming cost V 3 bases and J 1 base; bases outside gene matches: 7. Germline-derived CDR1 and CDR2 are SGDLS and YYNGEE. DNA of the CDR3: TGTGCCAGCAGCGGGGGACAGGGCTCCCTTAACTATGGCTACACCTTC. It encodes CASSGGQGSLNYGYTF. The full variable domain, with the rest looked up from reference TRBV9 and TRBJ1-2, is DSGVTQTPKHLITATGQRVTLRCSPRSGDLSVYWYQQSLDQGLQFLIQYYNGEERAKGNILERFSAQQFPDLHSELNLSSLELGDSALYFCASSGGQGSLNYGYTFGSGTRLTVV.

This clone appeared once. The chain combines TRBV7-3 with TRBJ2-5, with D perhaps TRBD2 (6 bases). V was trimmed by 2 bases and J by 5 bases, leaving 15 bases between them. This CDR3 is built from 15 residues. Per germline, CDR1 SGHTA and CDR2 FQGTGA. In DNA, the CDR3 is TGTGCCAGCAGCTTATCACCGACTAGTCAGGAGACCCAGTACTTC. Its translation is CASSLSPTSQETQYF.

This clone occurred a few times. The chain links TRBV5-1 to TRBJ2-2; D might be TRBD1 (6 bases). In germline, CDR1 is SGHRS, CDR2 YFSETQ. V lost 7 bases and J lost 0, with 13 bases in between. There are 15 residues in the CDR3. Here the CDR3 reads CASFFWGPNTGELFF. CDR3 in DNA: TGCGCCAGCTTTTTTTGGGGGCCGAACACCGGGGAGCTGTTTTTT.

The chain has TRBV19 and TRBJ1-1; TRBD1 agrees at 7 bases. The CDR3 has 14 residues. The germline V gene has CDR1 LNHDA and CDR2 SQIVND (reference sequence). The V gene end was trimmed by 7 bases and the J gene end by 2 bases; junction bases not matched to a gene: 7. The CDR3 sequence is CASKGGQKNTEAFF. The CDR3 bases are TGTGCCAGTAAAGGGGGACAGAAAAACACTGAAGCTTTCTTT.

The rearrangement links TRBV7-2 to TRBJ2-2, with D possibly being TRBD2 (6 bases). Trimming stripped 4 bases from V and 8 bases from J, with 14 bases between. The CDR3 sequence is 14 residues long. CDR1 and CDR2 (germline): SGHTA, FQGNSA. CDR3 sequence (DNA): TGTGCCAGCAGCTCAACGGACGGACTAGGGGAGCTGTTTTTT. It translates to CASSSTDGLGELFF. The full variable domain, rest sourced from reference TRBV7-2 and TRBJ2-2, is GAGVSQSPSNKVTEKGKDVELRCDPISGHTALYWYRQSLGQGLEFLIYFQGNSAPDKSGLPSDRFSAERTGGSVSTLTIQRTQQEDSAVYLCASSSTDGLGELFFGEGSRLTVL.

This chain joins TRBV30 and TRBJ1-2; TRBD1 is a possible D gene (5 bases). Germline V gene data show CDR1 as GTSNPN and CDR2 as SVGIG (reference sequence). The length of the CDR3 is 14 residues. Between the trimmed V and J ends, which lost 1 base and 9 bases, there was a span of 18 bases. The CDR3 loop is CAWSASRQRRSYTF. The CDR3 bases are TGTGCCTGGAGTGCTTCCCGACAGAGGAGAAGCTACACCTTC.

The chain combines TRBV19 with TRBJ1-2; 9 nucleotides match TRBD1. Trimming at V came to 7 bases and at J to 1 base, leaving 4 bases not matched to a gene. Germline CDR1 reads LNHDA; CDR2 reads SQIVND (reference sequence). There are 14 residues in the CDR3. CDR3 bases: TGTGCCAGTAACACGGGACAGGGTAACTATGGCTACACCTTC. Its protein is CASNTGQGNYGYTF.

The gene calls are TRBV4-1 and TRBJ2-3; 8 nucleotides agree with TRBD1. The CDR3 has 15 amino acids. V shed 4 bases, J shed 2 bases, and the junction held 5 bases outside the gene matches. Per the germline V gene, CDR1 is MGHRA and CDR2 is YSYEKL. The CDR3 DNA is TGCGCCAGCAGCCCGGGACAGGTCTACACAGATACGCAGTATTTT. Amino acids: CASSPGQVYTDTQYF.

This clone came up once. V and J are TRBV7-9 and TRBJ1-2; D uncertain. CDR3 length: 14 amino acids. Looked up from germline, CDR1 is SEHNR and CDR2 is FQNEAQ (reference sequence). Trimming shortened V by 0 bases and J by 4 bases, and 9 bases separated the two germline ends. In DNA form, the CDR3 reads TGTGCCAGCAGCTTAGCGGGCTCCGGCTATGGCTACACCTTC. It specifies CASSLAGSGYGYTF.

The CDR3 sequence: CASSYSQSVYNSPLHF. The DNA of the CDR3 is TGTGCCAGCAGTTACTCCCAATCGGTCTATAATTCACCCCTCCACTTT. This chain joins TRBV6-5 and TRBJ1-6; D gene ambiguous. Germline CDR1 MNHEY, CDR2 SVGAGI. Trimming removed 0 bases from V and 3 bases from J, with 9 bases in between. This CDR3 comprises 16 residues.

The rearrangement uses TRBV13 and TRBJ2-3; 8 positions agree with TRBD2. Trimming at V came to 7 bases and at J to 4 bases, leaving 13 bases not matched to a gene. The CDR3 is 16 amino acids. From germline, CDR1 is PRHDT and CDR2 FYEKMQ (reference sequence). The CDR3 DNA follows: TGTGCCAGCACCCCCACCGGGGGGGGCAGCGCAGATACGCAGTATTTT. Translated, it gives CASTPTGGGSADTQYF.

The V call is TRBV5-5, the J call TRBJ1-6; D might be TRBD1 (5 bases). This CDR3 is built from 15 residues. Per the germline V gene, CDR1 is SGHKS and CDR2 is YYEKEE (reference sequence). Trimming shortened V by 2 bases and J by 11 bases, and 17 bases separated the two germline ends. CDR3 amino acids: CASSLGGWVGAPLHF. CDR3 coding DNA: TGTGCCAGCAGCTTAGGAGGGTGGGTAGGGGCACCCCTCCACTTT. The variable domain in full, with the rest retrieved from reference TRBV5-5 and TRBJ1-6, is DAGVTQSPTHLIKTRGQQVTLRCSPISGHKSVSWYQQVLGQGPQFIFQYYEKEERGRGNFPDRFSARQFPNYSSELNVNALLLGDSALYLCASSLGGWVGAPLHFGNGTRLTVT.

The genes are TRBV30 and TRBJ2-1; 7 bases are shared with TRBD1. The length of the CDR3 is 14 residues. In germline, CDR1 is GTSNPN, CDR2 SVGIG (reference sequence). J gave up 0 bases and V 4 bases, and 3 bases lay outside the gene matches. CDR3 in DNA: TGTGCCTGGAAGGGACAGAGCTCCTACAATGAGCAGTTCTTC. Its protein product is CAWKGQSSYNEQFF.

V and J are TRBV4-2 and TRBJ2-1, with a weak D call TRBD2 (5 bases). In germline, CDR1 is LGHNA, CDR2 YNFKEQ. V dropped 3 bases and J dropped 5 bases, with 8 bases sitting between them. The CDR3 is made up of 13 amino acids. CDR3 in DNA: TGTGCCAGCAGCCACGACTACGACAATGAGCAGTTCTTC. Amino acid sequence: CASSHDYDNEQFF.

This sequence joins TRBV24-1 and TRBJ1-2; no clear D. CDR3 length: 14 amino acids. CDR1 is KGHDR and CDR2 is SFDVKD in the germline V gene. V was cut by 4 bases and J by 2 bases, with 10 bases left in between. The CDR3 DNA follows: TGTGCCACCAGTGACCAGACAAAGAACTATGGCTACACCTTC. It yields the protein CATSDQTKNYGYTF.